Sequencing of this T cell receptor (beta chain) was carried out in a study of low-dose radiotherapy and immunotherapy resistance in tumors. For the study at large: Members of Cohort 2 were treated with 1 Gy per fraction every two weeks; their total was 13 Gy over 26 weeks. Intravenous cyclophosphamide 200 mg/m2 was given every two weeks, one day before radiation and immunotherapy.

V lost 10 bases, J lost 0 bases, and 18 bases lay in between. The CDR3 is 15 residues long. CDR1 is SNHLY, CDR2 FYNNEI, per germline. This clonotype was counted at least ten times. Time point here: before trial treatment. The study gave donors nivolumab, ipilimumab, aspirin, low-dose cyclophosphamide and low-dose radiotherapy. TRAV- and TRBV-specific primers, spanning alpha and beta chains, primed first-strand cDNA. For amplifying TCRs, the PCR ran for 15 to 20 cycles with Phusion, which was used together with a constant-region primer and the adapter on the V primers. TCRdb re-called the reads through MiXCR, storing one row per CDR3 protein. The table has around 76,000 distinct CDR3 sequences, around a third seen once.

The chain joins TRBV2 to TRBJ2-5; D is unclear. The sequencing used PBMCs, collected before treatment. This TCR came from a female donor with ovarian cancer. CDR3 bases: TGTGCCATGTCCGATGGTTTCTTGGACCAAGAGACCCAGTACTTC. Translating it yields CAMSDGFLDQETQYF.